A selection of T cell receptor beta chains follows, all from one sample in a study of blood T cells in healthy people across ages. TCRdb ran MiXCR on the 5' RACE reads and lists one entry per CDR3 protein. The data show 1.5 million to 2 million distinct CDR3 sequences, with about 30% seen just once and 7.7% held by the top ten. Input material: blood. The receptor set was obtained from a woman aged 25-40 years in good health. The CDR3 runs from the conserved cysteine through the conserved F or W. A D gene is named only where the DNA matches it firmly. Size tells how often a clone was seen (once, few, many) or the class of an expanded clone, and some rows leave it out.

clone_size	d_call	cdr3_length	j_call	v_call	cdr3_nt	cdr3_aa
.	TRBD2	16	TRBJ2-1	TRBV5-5	TGTGCCAGCAGCTTGTTTCCCAGCGGGGGAGGCAATGAGCAGTTCTTC	CASSLFPSGGGNEQFF
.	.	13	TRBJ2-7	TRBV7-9	TGTGCCAGCAGCCGAAGACAGAACTACGAGCAGTACTTC	CASSRRQNYEQYF
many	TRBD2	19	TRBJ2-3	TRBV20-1	TGCAGTGCAAAAGCCTTTCTAGCGGGAGGGCCAGTAGCAACAGATACGCAGTATTTT	CSAKAFLAGGPVATDTQYF
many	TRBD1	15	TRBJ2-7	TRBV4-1	TGCGCCAGCAGCCAAGGAAGGGGGCTGGCATACGAGCAGTACTTC	CASSQGRGLAYEQYF
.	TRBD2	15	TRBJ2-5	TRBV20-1	TGCAGTGCTAGGCGGACTAGCGGGAGTGGTGGGACCCAGTACTTC	CSARRTSGSGGTQYF
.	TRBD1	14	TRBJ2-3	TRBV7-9	TGTGCCAGCAGCTCCGATAAACAGGGGTATACGCAGTATTTT	CASSSDKQGYTQYF
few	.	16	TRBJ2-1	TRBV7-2	TGTGCCAGCAGCTTAGAGGGTGGCGGAGCCTACAATGAGCAGTTCTTC	CASSLEGGGAYNEQFF
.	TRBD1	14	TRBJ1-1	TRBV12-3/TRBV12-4	TGTGCCAGCAGTTTGCAGGGGACAGCCACTGAAGCTTTCTTT	CASSLQGTATEAFF
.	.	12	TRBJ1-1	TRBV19	TGTGCCAGTAGTAACCCTAGGACTGAAGCTTTCTTT	CASSNPRTEAFF
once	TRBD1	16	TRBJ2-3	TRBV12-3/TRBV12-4	TGTGCCCGCAGTCCCCACGACAGGGGGACGGGAGATACGCAGTATTTT	CARSPHDRGTGDTQYF
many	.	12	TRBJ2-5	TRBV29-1	TGCAGCGTTGACACGACTAGAGAGACCCAGTACTTC	CSVDTTRETQYF
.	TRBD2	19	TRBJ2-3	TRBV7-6	TGTGCCAGCAGCCTCCTCCCGGGACTAGCGGGCGCCGCCACAGATACGCAGTATTTT	CASSLLPGLAGAATDTQYF
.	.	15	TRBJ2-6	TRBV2	.	CASSEWGPGANVQTF
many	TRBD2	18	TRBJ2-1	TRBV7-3	TGTGCCAGCAGCTCAACAATACTAGCGGGGGGGACCTACAATGAGCAGTTCTTC	CASSSTILAGGTYNEQFF
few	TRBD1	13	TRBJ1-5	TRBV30	TGTGCCTGGAGTACAGGGGGCGGTCAGCCCCAGCATTTT	CAWSTGGGQPQHF
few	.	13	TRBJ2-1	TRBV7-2	TGTGCCAGCAGCTTAGGGGCGATTAATGAGCAGTTCTTC	CASSLGAINEQFF
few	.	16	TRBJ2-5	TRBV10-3	TGTGCCATCAGTGAGATTCAGGGGACCCTCCAAGAGACCCAGTACTTC	CAISEIQGTLQETQYF
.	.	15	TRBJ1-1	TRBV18	TGTGCCAGCTCGGCTCGGGACACTATGAACACTGAAGCTTTCTTT	CASSARDTMNTEAFF
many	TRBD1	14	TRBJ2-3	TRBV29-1	TGCAGCGTTGGAGACAGGGGAACATCGGATACGCAGTATTTT	CSVGDRGTSDTQYF
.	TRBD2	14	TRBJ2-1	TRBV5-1	TGCGCCAGCAGCGGTAGCGGGAGGAACAATGAGCAGTTCTTC	CASSGSGRNNEQFF
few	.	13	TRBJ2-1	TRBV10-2	TGCGCCAGCAGTGAGGCCCGACACAATGAGCAGTTCTTC	CASSEARHNEQFF
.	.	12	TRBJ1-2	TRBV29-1	TGCAGCTCCTACACGGGGCCCAGTGGCTACACCTTC	CSSYTGPSGYTF
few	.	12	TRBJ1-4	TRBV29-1	TGCAGCGTCTGGACGGCCGGGGAAAAACTGTTTTTT	CSVWTAGEKLFF
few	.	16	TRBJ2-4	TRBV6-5	TGTGCCAGCAGCTTACTCCAGGGTACGATATACAATGAGCAGTACTTC	CASSLLQGTIYNEQYF
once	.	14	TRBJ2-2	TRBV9	TGTGCCAGCAGAGACAACACCGGGTCCTCCGAGCTGTTTTTT	CASRDNTGSSELFF
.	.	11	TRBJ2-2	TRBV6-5	TGTGCCAGCAGAACTAGGGGGGAGCTGTTTTTT	CASRTRGELFF
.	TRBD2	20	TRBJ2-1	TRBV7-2	TGTGCCAGCAGCTTAGGAGTCCGGGGACTAGCGGAGAGCTCCTACAATGAGCAGTTCTTC	CASSLGVRGLAESSYNEQFF
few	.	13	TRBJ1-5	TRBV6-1	TGTGCCAGCAGTGAACAGTTCAATCAGCCCCAGCATTTT	CASSEQFNQPQHF
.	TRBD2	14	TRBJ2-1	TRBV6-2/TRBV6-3	TGTGCCAGCAGCGGAGGGACTAGCGTGGATGAGCAGTTCTTC	CASSGGTSVDEQFF
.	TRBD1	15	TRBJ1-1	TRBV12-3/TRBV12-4	TGTGCCAGCAGTTGGGGACAGGGTCTGGACACTGAAGCTTTCTTT	CASSWGQGLDTEAFF
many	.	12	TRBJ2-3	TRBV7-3	TGTGCCAGCAGGTCCACGTCAGATACGCAGTATTTT	CASRSTSDTQYF
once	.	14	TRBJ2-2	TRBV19	TGTGCCAGTAGTATACGGTGGGACGCCGGGGAGCTGTTTTTT	CASSIRWDAGELFF
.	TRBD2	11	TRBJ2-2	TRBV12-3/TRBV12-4	TGTGCCAGCACTCAAGCGGGGGAGCGGTTTTTT	CASTQAGERFF
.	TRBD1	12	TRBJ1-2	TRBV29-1	TGCAGCGACATGACAGGGGGTGTCAGTCACACCTTC	CSDMTGGVSHTF
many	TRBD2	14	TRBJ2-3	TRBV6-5	TGTGCCAGCAGTCTTTCGACTAGCCCGGATACGCAGTATTTT	CASSLSTSPDTQYF
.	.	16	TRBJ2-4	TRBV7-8	TGTGCCAGCAGCTTACCCGGGGATCTAGGGCTCTACGAGCTGTACTTC	CASSLPGDLGLYELYF
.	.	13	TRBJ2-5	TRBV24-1	TGTGCCACCCAAGCAATTGGACACGAGACCCAGTACTTC	CATQAIGHETQYF